This TCR beta chain was recorded in a study of blood T cell repertoires in COVID-19. About the study: Material from acute and convalescent COVID-19 was sourced from the United States, Italy and Spain. PBMCs, B-cell-depleted T cells, or T cells provided the cDNA or gDNA that made up the material.

Original processing notes: Counts of nucleated cells, estimated from reference gene primer amplification, were obtained. Sequencing used immunoSEQ multiplex PCR; TCRdb keeps in-frame clones, though not all of them. V, J and clone size were drawn from that table, and D and trimming were deduced from the DNA. The table shows about 280,000 clones, with about nine tenths occurring only once. This clone was found once. CDR3 length: 18 amino acids. This receptor was identified in a woman aged 50 to 60 who had recovered from COVID-19. The chain links TRBV21-1 to TRBJ2-1; the table assigns TRBD2, which was not confirmed against the DNA. TRBV21-1 constitutes a pseudogene. Sequences were obtained from peripheral blood. The CDR3 nucleotides are TGTGCCAGCAGCAGGAGACTAGTTATGAAGAGGTCCTACAATGAGCAGTTCTTC. Encoded protein: CASSRRLVMKRSYNEQFF.